The source of this TCR beta chain is a study of STAT5B mutations in CD4+ large granular lymphocyte leukemia (dated 2022 in TCRdb). Background on the whole study: Among healthy controls, the CDR3 'QG' motif was associated with a particular HLA allele. The study compared the TCRbeta repertoires of patients with CD4+ T-cell large granular lymphocyte leukemia against those of healthy blood donors. Flow cytometry on FACSCanto II or FACSVerse confirmed that purified fractions exceeded 95% purity among lymphocytes. Study-wide conclusions, independent of this receptor: TRBV06-family usage was enriched among the top patient clones (8/27) compared with healthy controls (2/35). CD4-sorted patient repertoires appeared more clonal than healthy CD4+ repertoires, and this difference persisted after removing the putative leukemic clones. Main leukemic clonotypes were private to each patient, although around 25% of the main leukemic clonotypes were found at low frequency in the non-leukemic repertoires of other patients. Data were not HLA-matched; higher clonality in CD4+ versus CD8+ T-LGLL could reflect the relatively small sample size.

Healthy controls were roughly 35 blood donors whose buffy coats came from the Finnish Red Cross blood service. All TCR-sequenced material derived from peripheral blood: patient blood samples and healthy donor buffy coats. Peripheral blood mononuclear cells were isolated by Ficoll-Hypaque gradient centrifugation. CD4+ cells were magnetically purified from the buffy coats of healthy controls. The Gentra Puregene Cell and Tissue kit was used for genomic DNA extraction, and quantification was performed on a Qubit 2.0 fluorometer. The immunoSEQ assay at survey resolution was applied to genomic DNA for sequencing of TCRbeta rearrangements. Under the source paper's analysis protocol: In the TCR sequencing data, the lowest productive clonotype frequency that could be detected was 2.59 x 10-5. Only productive TCRbeta rearrangements, defined as complete and in-frame sequences, were included in the analyses. Sample clonality was computed as Simpson clonality in the immunoSEQ Analyzer version 3.0. Clones were grouped by frequency into very rare, small, medium, large (1-20%) or hyperexpanded (>20%) categories. Generation probabilities were estimated with OLGA 1.2.3, V-gene circos plots were made with VDJtools, specificities were searched in VDJdb, and CDR3 motifs were identified with GLIPH. TCRdb's version of the immuneACCESS table is confined to in-frame rearrangements and falls short of the full clone set. An unresolved V gene accounts for under half of the shortfall where checked; the remainder is of unknown origin. D and trimming come from the DNA, and the V and J calls and clone size come from that table. Present in this sample are about 40,000 clones, around 85% of which were seen just once. 0.35% of the sample is held by the ten biggest clonotypes.

The CDR3 goes from the cysteine to the phenylalanine over 15 residues. The DNA shown is the 45-base CDR3, in frame from base 1. Germline trimming amounts to 4 bases on V and 5 bases on J, with 6 as the count of junction bases outside the gene matches. CDR1 and CDR2, per the germline V gene (reference sequence), are SGHNT and YYREEE. To note about this clone: The antigen it recognizes is unknown. No base quality values were provided; no much bigger clone lies one nucleotide off.

Sequencing input: CD4+ T cells from blood buffy coats. The rearrangement combines TRBV5-4 with TRBJ1-4; TRBD1 fits 9 bases in the junction. The sequence came from a human donor in good health. The base sequence is TGTGCCAGCAGCGGGACAGGGCCTAGGAATGAAAAACTGTTTTTT. Translated, this gives CASSGTGPRNEKLFF.